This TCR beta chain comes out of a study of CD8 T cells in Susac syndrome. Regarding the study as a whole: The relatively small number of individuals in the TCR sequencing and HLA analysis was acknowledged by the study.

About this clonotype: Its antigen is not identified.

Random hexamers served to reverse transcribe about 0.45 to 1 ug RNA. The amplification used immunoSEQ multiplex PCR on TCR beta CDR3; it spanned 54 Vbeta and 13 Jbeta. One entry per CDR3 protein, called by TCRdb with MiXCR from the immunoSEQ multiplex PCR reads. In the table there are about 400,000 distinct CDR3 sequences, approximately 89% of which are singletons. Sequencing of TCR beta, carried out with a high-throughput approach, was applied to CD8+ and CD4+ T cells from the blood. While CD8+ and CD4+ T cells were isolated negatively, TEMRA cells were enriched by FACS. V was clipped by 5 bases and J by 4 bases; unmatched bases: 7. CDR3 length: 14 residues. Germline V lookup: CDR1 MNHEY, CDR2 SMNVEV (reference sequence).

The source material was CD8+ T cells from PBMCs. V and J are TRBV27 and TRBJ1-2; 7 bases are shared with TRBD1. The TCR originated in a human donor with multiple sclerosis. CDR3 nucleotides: TGTGCCAGCAGTGGGACAGCTTCTCCCTATGGCTACACCTTC. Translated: CASSGTASPYGYTF.